This T cell receptor (beta chain) was profiled in a study of T cell clonotyping in hematopoietic cell transplantation. About the research overall: Recipients' pretransplant samples followed cytoreduction.

Documented time point: recipient sample about 28 days before transplant, after cytoreduction. Only in-frame clones appear in the TCRdb table, and some are missing; sequencing was by immunoSEQ multiplex PCR. The sample records tens of thousands of clones, 80% to 90% being singletons. Study findings and constraints: At the given depth, recipient repertoires were over 97% de novo clonotypes. Without cell sorting, CD4 versus CD8 contributions remain unresolved. Pathologically expanded recipient clonotypes increased progressively from day 30 to day 180 as diversity fell.

Germline-derived CDR1 and CDR2 are SNHLY and FYNNEI. The CDR3 runs 15 residues. V lost 6 bases, J lost 0 bases, and 12 bases lay in between. A note on this clone: Its target is unknown.

This specimen consisted of peripheral blood mononuclear cells, obtained before stem cell transplant. The V call is TRBV2, the J call TRBJ1-3; D is uncertain. This clonotype originated in a man aged 55-75 years with biphenotypic leukemia. Some clones in this sample may be carry-over from other donors' samples. The CDR3 here is CASSLAALSGNTIYF. CDR3 DNA sequence: TGTGCCAGCAGCCTGGCAGCTCTCTCTGGAAACACCATATATTTT.